A single T cell receptor beta chain is shown here with its context. The data belong to a study of blood T cell repertoires in COVID-19. Background on the study: Italy, Spain and the United States were the sources of the convalescent and acute COVID-19 samples. From T cells, B-cell-depleted T cells, or PBMCs came the material, which was cDNA or gDNA.

Original processing notes: Reference gene primer amplification yielded estimated nucleated cell counts. Clones were read by immunoSEQ multiplex PCR, and TCRdb kept only the in-frame ones, dropping some. That table is the source of V, J and clone size, and D and trimming were worked out from the DNA. The table includes some 27,000 clones, around 85% detected once. V dropped 5 bases and J dropped 5 bases, with 13 bases sitting between them. The CDR3 length is 15 residues. Germline V gene lookup returns CDR1 LNHDA and CDR2 SQIVND (reference sequence). The origin of this receptor is a human donor in a cohort sampled during active COVID-19. J is TRBJ1-6 and V is TRBV19; a possible D gene is TRBD1 (6 bases). Sequencing was performed on peripheral blood. CDR3 sequence: CASSPPGQNNSPLHF. The CDR3 DNA sequence: TGTGCCAGTAGTCCCCCGGGACAAAATAATTCACCCCTCCACTTT.